Listed below are T cell receptor beta chains from one sample, sequenced in a study of T cell repertoires in cytomegalovirus infection. Their recognized antigens are unknown. Each CDR3 protein is one row after TCRdb ran MiXCR on the reads. The sample holds roughly 160,000 distinct CDR3 sequences; roughly a fifth are singletons and the top ten take about 25%. Source: CD8+ T cells from cultured PBMCs, taken from culture after CMV antigen stimulation. The receptors were sampled from a human donor in good health (CMV status not recorded). Some clones in this sample may be carry-over from other donors' samples. Each CDR3 is given with its conserved first and last residue. The D gene is left open where the match is weak. Some rows mark clone size as missing; the rest say once, few, many or name a class of expanded clone.

d_call j_call clone_size v_call cdr3_aa cdr3_nt
. TRBJ2-1 . TRBV28 CASATGAGNEQFF TGTGCCAGCGCCACTGGGGCGGGAAATGAGCAGTTCTTC
TRBD1 TRBJ2-3 . TRBV12-3/TRBV12-4 CASSLFGVLGQKVTDTQYF TGTGCCAGCAGTTTATTTGGTGTTTTGGGACAGAAGGTTACAGATACGCAGTATTTT
. TRBJ2-1 few TRBV7-9 CASSDDVRGSSYNEQFF TGTGCCAGCAGCGATGACGTCCGCGGAAGCTCCTACAATGAGCAGTTCTTC
. TRBJ1-1 few TRBV11-2 CASSFHRREAYTEAFF TGTGCCAGCAGCTTCCACAGGCGGGAGGCCTACACTGAAGCTTTCTTT
. TRBJ1-5 . TRBV6-2/TRBV6-3 CASRYQGLSNQPQHF TGTGCCAGCAGGTATCAGGGGCTTAGCAATCAGCCCCAGCATTTT
. TRBJ2-5 . TRBV14 CASSPRGSRETQYF TGTGCCAGCAGCCCTAGGGGGTCGAGAGAGACCCAGTACTTC
TRBD1 TRBJ2-3 . TRBV6-1 CASNQDRRDTQYF TGTGCCAGCAATCAGGACAGGCGTGATACGCAGTATTTT
. TRBJ1-2 . TRBV6-6 CASSPFRENYGYTF TGTGCCAGCAGTCCATTCAGGGAGAACTATGGCTACACCTTC
. TRBJ1-1 . TRBV11-3 CASSLGVATEAFF TGTGCCAGCAGCTTAGGCGTGGCCACTGAAGCTTTCTTT
TRBD2 TRBJ2-1 few TRBV4-3 CASSQSSGGDYNEQFF TGCGCCAGCAGCCAGAGTAGCGGGGGGGATTACAATGAGCAGTTCTTC
TRBD1 TRBJ2-7 . TRBV7-2 CASSQVTGTYEQYF TGTGCCAGCAGCCAGGTGACAGGGACGTACGAGCAGTACTTC
. TRBJ2-7 few TRBV6-1 CASSIDGFGYEQYF TGTGCCAGCAGCATCGACGGGTTCGGTTACGAGCAGTACTTC
TRBD1 TRBJ2-2 many TRBV5-4 CASSYPGQGNTGELFF TGTGCCAGCAGCTACCCGGGACAGGGGAACACCGGGGAGCTGTTTTTT
. TRBJ2-3 many TRBV7-9 CASSLYGTDTQYF TGTGCCAGCAGCTTATACGGCACAGATACGCAGTATTTT
. TRBJ1-5 few TRBV27 CASAKGLSNQPQHF TGTGCCAGCGCGAAAGGGCTCAGCAATCAGCCCCAGCATTTT
. TRBJ2-1 . TRBV12-3/TRBV12-4 CATAEGGLYNEQFF TGTGCCACCGCGGAGGGGGGCCTCTACAATGAGCAGTTCTTC
. TRBJ1-1 once TRBV27 CASSSRPDGLLGAFF TGTGCCAGCAGTTCCCGACCGGACGGGCTTCTAGGAGCTTTCTTT
. TRBJ1-1 many TRBV19 CASSISLTSGSEAFF TGTGCCAGTAGTATAAGTTTGACGTCGGGGTCTGAAGCTTTCTTT
TRBD2 TRBJ2-1 few TRBV7-3 CASSLLGTSGGSYNEQFF TGTGCCAGCAGCTTACTTGGGACTAGCGGGGGCTCCTACAATGAGCAGTTCTTC
TRBD1 TRBJ2-1 . TRBV19 CASLPPGGRLGQNEQFF TGTGCCAGCCTCCCCCCAGGGGGACGACTTGGGCAAAATGAGCAGTTCTTC
. TRBJ2-7 . TRBV12-3/TRBV12-4 CASSFHTLYEQYF TGTGCCAGCAGTTTTCACACTCTTTACGAGCAGTACTTC
. TRBJ1-5 many TRBV7-9 CASSPEGRLNQPQHF TGTGCCAGCAGCCCCGAGGGGAGACTCAATCAGCCCCAGCATTTT
. TRBJ1-5 few TRBV7-9 CASSLGGVDQPQHF TGTGCCAGCAGCTTAGGGGGTGTGGATCAGCCCCAGCATTTT
TRBD1 TRBJ2-7 few TRBV5-4 CASSFGQGPSYEQYF TGTGCCAGCAGCTTCGGACAGGGGCCATCCTACGAGCAGTACTTC
TRBD2 TRBJ2-3 few TRBV7-2 CASSPLSGSSADTQYF TGTGCCAGCAGCCCCCTTAGCGGGAGTAGTGCAGATACGCAGTATTTT
. TRBJ2-2 . TRBV20-1 CSARDPAGYHRELFF TGCAGTGCTAGAGATCCGGCAGGGTATCACCGGGAGCTGTTTTTT
TRBD2 TRBJ2-1 few TRBV29-1 CSVGGASGGPAYNEQFF TGCAGCGTTGGGGGGGCTAGCGGGGGTCCCGCCTACAATGAGCAGTTCTTC
. TRBJ1-5 few TRBV7-8 CASSFDPIRNSQPQHF TGTGCCAGCAGCTTTGATCCGATCCGGAACAGTCAGCCCCAGCATTTT
. TRBJ2-7 few TRBV7-2 CASSWRDGTYEQYF TGTGCCAGCAGCTGGAGGGACGGGACCTACGAGCAGTACTTC
. TRBJ2-6 . TRBV5-1 CASSLSHPAGFFSGANVLTF TGCGCCAGCAGCTTGTCCCACCCGGCAGGTTTCTTCTCTGGGGCCAACGTCCTGACTTTC
. TRBJ1-5 . TRBV7-2 CASSLGGVLDQPQHF TGTGCCAGCAGCTTAGGAGGGGTCTTGGACCAGCCCCAGCATTTT
TRBD1 TRBJ2-3 few TRBV25-1 CASGPGTGRTDTQYF TGTGCCAGCGGCCCCGGGACAGGGAGGACAGATACGCAGTATTTT
. TRBJ1-1 few TRBV27 CASSLSGLLNTEAFF TGTGCCAGCAGTTTATCGGGACTGTTGAACACTGAAGCTTTCTTT
. TRBJ2-7 . TRBV15 CATSNIPRDGPYEQYF TGTGCCACCAGCAATATTCCGCGCGACGGACCCTACGAGCAGTACTTC
TRBD1 TRBJ1-5 few TRBV20-1 CSARDEDRLDQPQHF TGCAGTGCTAGAGATGAGGACAGGTTAGACCAGCCCCAGCATTTT
. TRBJ1-5 . TRBV5-6 CASSPPPDRYSNQPRHF TGTGCCAGCAGCCCCCCACCGGACAGATATAGCAATCAGCCCCGGCATTTT
. TRBJ2-6 medium-sized TRBV6-1 CASSTGESNSGANVLTF TGTGCCAGCAGTACCGGGGAGTCTAATTCTGGGGCCAACGTCCTGACTTTC
. TRBJ1-4 . TRBV27 CASSRHPTNEKLFF TGTGCCAGCAGTCGACATCCAACTAATGAAAAACTGTTTTTT
. TRBJ2-3 . TRBV12-3/TRBV12-4 CASSFAGEADTQYF TGTGCCAGCAGTTTTGCTGGGGAGGCAGATACGCAGTATTTT
. TRBJ2-3 . TRBV7-9 CASSSRLDTSTDTQYF TGTGCCAGCAGCTCCCGACTAGATACTAGCACAGATACGCAGTATTTT
. TRBJ2-7 . TRBV4-1 CASSQEIGNSYEQYF TGCGCCAGCAGCCAAGAAATTGGCAACTCCTACGAGCAGTACTTC
TRBD1 TRBJ1-1 . TRBV12-3/TRBV12-4 CASSDQQGGNTEAFF TGTGCCAGCAGTGACCAACAGGGGGGGAACACTGAAGCTTTCTTT
TRBD1 TRBJ1-1 few TRBV7-2 CASGLTGGAGYTEAFF TGTGCCAGCGGATTAACAGGGGGCGCAGGGTACACTGAAGCTTTCTTT
. TRBJ2-1 . TRBV6-5 CASSYGQGQFF TGTGCCAGCAGTTACGGGCAGGGGCAGTTCTTC
TRBD1 TRBJ1-1 . TRBV7-2 CASSLRDRGTEAFF TGTGCCAGCAGCTTAAGGGACAGGGGGACTGAAGCTTTCTTT
TRBD2 TRBJ2-5 . TRBV9 CASSVGGSGAETQYF TGTGCCAGCAGCGTAGGGGGTAGCGGGGCCGAGACCCAGTACTTC
. TRBJ2-5 . TRBV7-2 CASSSRETQYF TGTGCCAGCAGCTCTCGAGAGACCCAGTACTTC
. TRBJ2-7 . TRBV6-1 CASSEEQGLSYEQYF TGTGCCAGCAGTGAAGAACAGGGCCTATCCTACGAGCAGTACTTC
TRBD1 TRBJ2-7 . TRBV7-2 CASSLAQAQDYLGDRRKLYF TGTGCCAGCAGCTTAGCCCAGGCACAAGATTACCTCGGGGACAGACGAAAACTGTACTTC
. TRBJ1-1 . TRBV12-3/TRBV12-4 CASGRGANTEAFF TGTGCCAGCGGAAGGGGGGCGAACACTGAAGCTTTCTTT
. TRBJ2-7 . TRBV4-1 CASSHGGVREQYF TGCGCCAGCAGCCACGGAGGGGTTAGGGAGCAGTACTTC
. TRBJ1-2 few TRBV7-6 CASSLGRSYGYTF TGTGCCAGCAGCTTAGGACGGTCCTATGGCTACACCTTC
TRBD2 TRBJ2-1 few TRBV28 CASSLRAGDYNEQFF TGTGCCAGCAGTTTAAGGGCGGGGGATTACAATGAGCAGTTCTTC
TRBD1 TRBJ1-2 few TRBV7-2 CASRKDRVKGVVYGYTF TGTGCCAGCAGAAAGGACAGGGTAAAGGGGGTCGTTTATGGCTACACCTTC